This note documents a single T cell receptor (beta chain) sequence. This receptor's antigen is unknown. Mismatch with germline at one junction end may stem from a read error. Based on the germline V gene, the CDR1 and CDR2 sequences are KGHDR and SFDVKD. Counted from cysteine to phenylalanine, this CDR3 has 15 amino acids. The DNA shown is the 45-base CDR3, in frame from base 1. The data were taken from a study of response to subunit inactivated influenza vaccine (dated 2018 in TCRdb). About the investigation overall: Deep quantitative profiling of the T cell receptor repertoire was used in the study to follow responses to a trivalent subunit inactivated influenza vaccine.

What the study reported, not specific to this receptor: The authors suggested that each seasonal influenza vaccination may recruit only a limited number of new T cells.

Library creation used RT-PCR. Instrument on record: Illumina HiSeq 2500. TCRdb itself trimmed the public reads at Q25 with fastp, ran MiXCR and retained productive beta chains. Identical CDR3 proteins give one entry, which carries the most common genes and DNA. Here the sample has more than 150,000 distinct CDR3 sequences; about 9% occur a single time. Of the sample, about 11% falls within the top ten clones. Sequencing was performed on non-naive T cells sorted from PBMCs, taken on the day of vaccination. The cell subset or site label, as the study defines it: memory T cell fraction. The source is a man aged 50-59 years who received an inactivated influenza vaccine. Donor details come from another sample of the same person, matched by shared clones. This sequence uses TRBV24-1 and TRBJ2-2, with 9 bases in between that match TRBD2. Here is the DNA: TGTGTCACCAGCTATAGCGGGAGTCGGACCGGGGAGCTGTTTTTT. Its coded protein is CVTSYSGSRTGELFF.